The 21 T cell receptor beta chains below come from one sample, sequenced in a study of blood T cell repertoires in COVID-19. Using immunoSEQ multiplex PCR, the repertoire was profiled, and TCRdb retains in-frame clones only, with some absent. Of about 89,000 clones listed, roughly 79% were seen once; the top ten hold less than 11%. Sequencing was carried out using peripheral blood. Every receptor here comes from a man between 65 and 80 years old with acute or convalescent COVID-19.

The chain employs TRBV6-6 and TRBJ1-6; perhaps TRBD1 as D (5 bases). The CDR3 spans 15 residues. V was clipped by 5 bases and J by 6 bases, with 14 bases between them. The V gene's germline CDR1 is MNHNY and CDR2 SVGAGI (reference sequence). The CDR3 here is CASSPKTDSNSPLHF. The CDR3 nucleotides read TGTGCCAGCAGTCCGAAGACAGATTCTAATTCACCCCTCCACTTT.

This clone appeared a single time. The rearrangement joins TRBV7-2 to TRBJ1-5; maybe TRBD1 (5 bases). Trimming took 4 bases from V and 4 from J, leaving 11 bases between them. From germline, CDR1 is SGHTA and CDR2 FQGNSA. This CDR3 comprises 14 residues. The CDR3 is CASSSRQNNQPQHF. The CDR3 DNA follows: TGTGCCAGCAGCTCTCGACAGAATAATCAGCCCCAGCATTTT.

This chain joins TRBV10-1 and TRBJ2-7; D gene ambiguous. This CDR3 is built from 13 residues. V lost 4 bases to trimming and J lost 0 bases, with 7 bases between them. Germline V gene lookup returns CDR1 WNHNN and CDR2 SYGVQD (reference sequence). CDR3 sequence: CASSGRSSYEQYF. The CDR3 coding sequence is TGCGCCAGCAGTGGGAGAAGCTCCTACGAGCAGTACTTC.

V and J are TRBV18 and TRBJ1-5, with 7 bases aligning to TRBD1. The CDR3 loop spans 15 amino acids. Germline CDR1 and CDR2: KGHSH and LQKENI. The V gene end was trimmed by 6 bases and the J gene end by 0 bases; junction bases not matched to a gene: 5. The CDR3 bases are TGTGCCAGCTCCCAGGGGGAAAATAGCAATCAGCCCCAGCATTTT. This encodes CASSQGENSNQPQHF.

The CDR3 region is CASSLEGAGEKLFF. In DNA, the CDR3 is TGTGCCAGCAGTTTAGAGGGGGCGGGTGAAAAACTGTTTTTT. The chain uses TRBV27 and TRBJ1-4, with TRBD1 matching over 7 bases. J gave up 7 bases and V 2 bases, and 4 bases lay outside the gene matches. The germline gives CDR1 MNHEY, CDR2 SMNVEV (reference sequence). This CDR3 has 14 residues.

The V gene is TRBV5-1, the J gene TRBJ2-1, with 10 positions matching TRBD2. Germline V CDR1 and CDR2: SGHRS, YFSETQ. The J segment lost 0 bases and the V segment lost 5 bases, leaving 8 bases of the junction unmatched. The CDR3 extends over 17 amino acids. CDR3 region: CASSSMPSGGSYNEQFF. In nucleotides, the CDR3 is TGCGCCAGCAGTTCCATGCCTAGCGGGGGCTCCTACAATGAGCAGTTCTTC. Based on the CDR3 plus reference TRBV5-1 and TRBJ2-1, the full variable domain is KAGVTQTPRYLIKTRGQQVTLSCSPISGHRSVSWYQQTPGQGLQFLFEYFSETQRNKGNFPGRFSGRQFSNSRSEMNVSTLELGDSALYLCASSSMPSGGSYNEQFFGPGTRLTVL.

The rearrangement joins TRBV7-2 to TRBJ1-1; D unresolved. CDR3 size: 12 residues. Germline V CDR1 and CDR2: SGHTA, FQGNSA. The V end lost 6 bases, the J end lost 7 bases, and 12 bases lay between the germline ends. CDR3 region: CASRRHIGEAFF. In nucleotides, the CDR3 is TGTGCCAGCAGGAGACATATCGGTGAAGCTTTCTTT.

This clone has a single count. The chain employs TRBV7-6 and TRBJ2-3, with D possibly matching TRBD1 (5 bases). The CDR3 runs to 13 residues. V lost 3 bases and J 12 bases, leaving 16 bases between the germline ends. Per germline, CDR1 SGHVS and CDR2 FNYEAQ. CDR3 region: CASSLGLDNSQYF. The CDR3 nucleotides read TGTGCCAGCAGCTTGGGGCTGGACAACTCTCAGTATTTT.

DNA of the CDR3: TGTGCCAGCAGTTTAAGGAGCGATGGCGGAAACAATGAGCAGTTCTTC. Translating gives CASSLRSDGGNNEQFF. The genes are TRBV27 and TRBJ2-1, with no clear D. The germline V gene has CDR1 MNHEY and CDR2 SMNVEV (reference sequence). V lost 2 bases to trimming and J lost 5 bases, with 16 bases between them. There are 16 residues in the CDR3.

This clone was found a few times. This sequence joins TRBV18 and TRBJ2-1, with 8 nucleotides matching TRBD1. V shed 7 bases and J 6 bases; nucleotides not matched to a gene: 8. The CDR3 extends over 14 amino acids. Germline lookup yields CDR1 KGHSH and CDR2 LQKENI. This chain's CDR3 is CASLARQGSNEQFF. In DNA, the CDR3 is TGTGCCAGCTTAGCCCGACAGGGGTCCAATGAGCAGTTCTTC. Full variable domain (remainder filled in from reference TRBV18 and TRBJ2-1): NAGVMQNPRHLVRRRGQEARLRCSPMKGHSHVYWYRQLPEEGLKFMVYLQKENIIDESGMPKERFSAEFPKEGPSILRIQQVVRGDSAAYFCASLARQGSNEQFFGPGTRLTVL.

This chain links TRBV3-1 (or the pseudogene TRBV3-2) with TRBJ1-6; unclear D gene. The CDR3 contains 16 residues. Trimming shortened V by 5 bases and J by 1 base, and 12 bases separated the two germline ends. The germline CDR1 and CDR2 sequences are LGHDT and YNNKEL (reference sequence). The CDR3 DNA sequence: TGTGCCAGCAGCGACCGATTGACTTCCTATAATTCACCCCTCCACTTT. It translates to CASSDRLTSYNSPLHF.

The table lists this clone with a count of one. V and J are TRBV11-2 and TRBJ1-1; perhaps TRBD1 as D (6 bases). This CDR3 region has 14 residues. V was pared by 1 base and J by 8 bases, with 14 bases between. Germline assignment: CDR1 SGHAT and CDR2 FQNNGV. CDR3 sequence reads: CASSLGQGPSEAFF. The CDR3 DNA is TGTGCCAGCAGCTTAGGGCAGGGGCCATCGGAAGCTTTCTTT.

This sequence joins TRBV5-6 and TRBJ1-2, with D possibly matching TRBD1 (6 bases). CDR1 and CDR2 (germline): SGHDT, YYEEEE. The CDR3 is made up of 17 amino acids. V lost 0 bases and J lost 2, with 17 bases in between. The CDR3 spells CASSLGPPTGSNYGYTF. CDR3 bases: TGTGCCAGCAGCTTGGGGCCCCCCACAGGGTCCAACTATGGCTACACCTTC.

The chain recombines TRBV5-1 with TRBJ2-5, with TRBD2 as a possible D gene (5 bases). The germline V and J ends were trimmed by 4 bases and 3 bases, with 13 bases remaining between them. Germline V gene sequence: CDR1 SGHRS, CDR2 YFSETQ. This CDR3 comprises 14 residues. The DNA of the CDR3 is TGCGCCAGCAGCAACCGGGCCGGGGAAGAGACCCAGTACTTC. Its translation: CASSNRAGEETQYF.

The rearrangement uses TRBV7-3 and TRBJ1-1; no definite D call. Germline loops: CDR1 SGHTA, CDR2 FQGTGA. The CDR3 is made up of 14 amino acids. V dropped 2 bases and J dropped 3 bases, with 10 bases sitting between them. The CDR3 here is CASSLGRGDTEAFF. CDR3 DNA: TGTGCCAGCAGCTTAGGTCGGGGAGACACTGAAGCTTTCTTT.

The rearrangement joins TRBV2 to TRBJ2-7, with 8 bases matching TRBD1. The CDR3 length is 14 residues. The germline V gene has CDR1 SNHLY and CDR2 FYNNEI. The trim removed 6 bases at V and 0 bases at J, leaving 4 bases unmatched. The CDR3 coding sequence is TGTGCCAGCAGGCGTACAGGGGGCTCCTACGAGCAGTACTTC. Protein sequence: CASRRTGGSYEQYF. Filled out from reference TRBV2 and TRBJ2-7, the complete variable domain reads EPEVTQTPSHQVTQMGQEVILRCVPISNHLYFYWYRQILGQKVEFLVSFYNNEISEKSEIFDDQFSVERPDGSNFTLKIRSTKLEDSAMYFCASRRTGGSYEQYFGPGTRLTVT.

V gene TRBV28 combines with J gene TRBJ1-4, with 9 bases lining up with TRBD1. Germline values: CDR1 MDHEN, CDR2 SYDVKM. The CDR3 is 13 residues long. Trimming removed 11 bases from V and 3 bases from J; junction bases left unmatched: 4. The CDR3 DNA follows: TGTGCCGTTGACAGGGGGTCTAATGAAAAACTGTTTTTT. Protein: CAVDRGSNEKLFF.

For the CDR3, the DNA is TGTGCCAGCAGCTTGGGACAGGGGTTCACCTACGAGCAGTACTTC. Amino acids: CASSLGQGFTYEQYF. The rearrangement links TRBV7-6 to TRBJ2-7; the match to TRBD1 covers 10 bases. In germline, CDR1 is SGHVS, CDR2 FNYEAQ. V lost 3 bases to trimming and J lost 2 bases; unmatched junction nucleotides: 4. The CDR3 spans 15 residues.

The gene calls are TRBV6-5 and TRBJ1-1, with unresolved D. CDR3 size: 14 residues. V lost 2 bases and J lost 4, with 11 bases in between. Looked up from germline, CDR1 is MNHEY and CDR2 is SVGAGI. The CDR3 region has the DNA TGTGCCAGCAGTTACCCGGCAGGTTTCACTGAAGCTTTCTTT. Translated, it gives CASSYPAGFTEAFF.

The chain employs TRBV16 and TRBJ1-2; 9 bases map to TRBD1. With 0 bases clipped from V and 9 bases from J, the junction kept 5 bases outside the gene matches. Germline CDR1 KGHSY, CDR2 FQNENV. The CDR3 totals 14 residues. The chain's CDR3 is CASSQSETGGRYTF. DNA for the CDR3: TGTGCCAGCAGCCAATCGGAGACAGGGGGACGCTACACCTTC.

The chain recombines TRBV30 with TRBJ2-1; 8 bases are shared with TRBD2. This CDR3 comprises 14 residues. Losses at the gene ends were 3 bases for V and 6 bases for J; bases not matched to a gene: 7. The V gene's germline CDR1 is GTSNPN and CDR2 SVGIG (reference sequence). The CDR3 nucleotides are TGTGCCTGGAGGAGCGGGAGAACGGGCAATGAGCAGTTCTTC. As protein: CAWRSGRTGNEQFF.